One and the same sample provided the 27 T cell receptor beta chains below, sequenced in a study of T-cell memory formation after mild COVID-19. MiXCR, run by TCRdb on the 5' RACE reads, gives a single entry per CDR3 protein. The sample comprises hundreds of thousands of distinct CDR3 sequences, about a sixth of which are singletons, and 12% rests with the top ten. The source material was PBMCs or a T cell subset sorted from them (not recorded which). The receptors derive from an adult woman who had mild COVID-19 (a few samples of this study predate the infection). Cell type and time point are not known.

The V gene is TRBV12-3 or TRBV12-4, the J gene TRBJ1-2; weak D call: TRBD1 (6 bases). CDR3 size: 13 residues. Trimming took off 3 bases at V and 6 bases at J, with 11 bases between the two ends. The CDR3 spells CASSFNRVHGYTF. In DNA form, the CDR3 reads TGTGCCAGCAGTTTCAACAGGGTCCATGGCTACACCTTC.

This clonotype was observed at least ten times. V gene TRBV9 combines with J gene TRBJ2-1; 15 nucleotides align to TRBD2. This CDR3 is 16 amino acids long. CDR1 SGDLS and CDR2 YYNGEE come from the germline V gene. V lost 3 bases to trimming and J lost 3 bases; unmatched junction nucleotides: 1. The CDR3 loop is CASSAGLAGGYNEQFF. In DNA, the CDR3 is TGTGCCAGCAGCGCGGGACTAGCGGGAGGCTACAATGAGCAGTTCTTC.

This clonotype was seen just once. The chain recombines TRBV6-5 with TRBJ1-5; TRBD1 matches 8 bases. Trimming at V came to 5 bases and at J to 5 bases, leaving 2 bases not matched to a gene. Per germline, CDR1 MNHEY and CDR2 SVGAGI. The length of the CDR3 is 13 residues. As DNA, the CDR3 is TGTGCCAGCAGTGGCAGGGGGCATCAGCCCCAGCATTTT. Its protein is CASSGRGHQPQHF.

This clonotype occurred a few times. The V and J genes are TRBV27 and TRBJ2-7, with D perhaps given as TRBD1 or TRBD2 (6 bases each). V was cut by 3 bases and J by 10 bases, with 22 bases left in between. The CDR3 spans 15 residues. Germline values: CDR1 MNHEY, CDR2 SMNVEV (reference sequence). In DNA, the CDR3 is TGTGCCAGCAGTTTGCGGGACGGAACTACCGGGGGCCAGTACTTC. As protein: CASSLRDGTTGGQYF.

This clonotype turned up a few times. The chain carries TRBV12-5 and TRBJ1-1; 7 bases map to TRBD1. J lost 1 base, V lost 6 bases, and 11 bases had no gene match. This CDR3 contains 16 residues. Germline-derived CDR1 and CDR2 are LGHNT and FRNRAP. Written as DNA, the CDR3 is TGTGCTAGTGGCTCCGCTCAGGGGGGAGGGAACACTGAAGCTTTCTTT. Translated, it gives CASGSAQGGGNTEAFF.

The V call is TRBV24-1, the J call TRBJ2-5, with a weak D call TRBD2 (5 bases). This CDR3 is built from 11 residues. Per the germline V gene, CDR1 is KGHDR and CDR2 is SFDVKD. Trimming pared 9 bases from V and 5 bases from J, leaving 9 bases between. The DNA for the CDR3 is TGTGCCACCGGAGGATGGGAGACCCAGTACTTC. It yields the protein CATGGWETQYF.

This clonotype was recorded many times. J is TRBJ2-1 and V is TRBV4-1, with 10 bases that match TRBD2. V shed 4 bases, J shed 0 bases, and the junction held 6 bases outside the gene matches. Germline CDR1 MGHRA, CDR2 YSYEKL. This CDR3 contains 17 residues. This CDR3 reads CASSRQVAGGSYNEQFF. The CDR3, as DNA: TGCGCCAGCAGCCGACAAGTAGCGGGGGGCTCCTACAATGAGCAGTTCTTC.

This clonotype was picked up a small number of times. V gene TRBV20-1 combines with J gene TRBJ2-7, with TRBD2 matching over 8 bases. V gave up 6 bases and J gave up 6 bases; unmatched junction bases: 10. Germline V gene data show CDR1 as DFQATT and CDR2 as SNEGSKA (reference sequence). There are 13 residues in the CDR3. The CDR3 DNA is TGCAGTGCCAAAAGCGGGAGCCGTGTCGAGCAGTACTTC. This codes for CSAKSGSRVEQYF.

This clonotype has just a few counts. The V and J genes are TRBV7-2 and TRBJ1-2, with TRBD1 matching over 7 bases. Germline CDR1 and CDR2: SGHTA and FQGNSA. The CDR3 has 14 amino acids. V was pared by 5 bases and J by 4 bases, with 7 bases of the junction left unmatched. The chain's CDR3 is CASSPDRALYGYTF. CDR3 sequence (DNA): TGTGCCAGCAGCCCCGACAGGGCCCTCTATGGCTACACCTTC.

This clonotype was counted between two and nine times. The rearrangement links TRBV21-1 to TRBJ1-6; no DNA check was done on the table's D call, TRBD1. TRBV21-1 is an annotated pseudogene. This CDR3 is built from 17 residues. DNA of the CDR3: TGTGCCAGCAGCAAAGTTTCAAAAGACAGGGGGATAATTCCCCTCCACTTT. Its translation: CASSKVSKDRGIIPLHF.

This rearrangement joins TRBV2 to TRBJ2-7; 9 nucleotides align to TRBD1. CDR3 length: 17 amino acids. With 7 bases clipped from V and 1 base from J, the junction kept 14 bases outside the gene matches. The germline V gene has CDR1 SNHLY and CDR2 FYNNEI. CDR3 loop: CASTGPRRQGGSYEQYF. In DNA form, the CDR3 reads TGTGCCAGCACCGGACCTCGTCGACAGGGGGGATCCTACGAGCAGTACTTC.

CDR3 in amino acids: CSVGGQANNEQFF. The CDR3 coding sequence is TGCAGCGTTGGAGGACAGGCTAACAATGAGCAGTTCTTC. The genes are TRBV29-1 and TRBJ2-1; TRBD1 matches at 7 bases. The germline gives CDR1 SQVTM, CDR2 ANQGSEA. The junction had 5 bases not matched to a gene; V was cut back by 4 bases and J by 5 bases. The CDR3 is made up of 13 amino acids.

The chain recombines TRBV7-9 with TRBJ2-7; D gene unclear. Trimming took off 5 bases at V and 7 bases at J, with 18 bases between the two ends. CDR3 size: 14 residues. Per germline, CDR1 SEHNR and CDR2 FQNEAQ (reference sequence). In DNA, the CDR3 is TGTGCCAGCAGCCCCTCGACGGCTCCCTGGGAGCAGTACTTC. This gives the protein CASSPSTAPWEQYF.

The chain joins TRBV24-1 to TRBJ2-3; weak D call: TRBD1 (6 bases). Germline V gene lookup returns CDR1 KGHDR and CDR2 SFDVKD. The CDR3 is made up of 14 amino acids. V gave up 12 bases and J gave up 2 bases, with 17 bases separating them. The CDR3 nucleotides read TGTGCCGTACAACGAGGGGGACCCACAGATACGCAGTATTTT. This encodes CAVQRGGPTDTQYF.

The table lists this clonotype with a few counts. The rearrangement joins TRBV5-1 to TRBJ1-1; no clear D gene. CDR3 size: 14 residues. Germline CDR1 is SGHRS and CDR2 is YFSETQ. The V end lost 0 bases, the J end lost 5 bases, and 11 bases lay between the germline ends. DNA of the CDR3: TGCGCCAGCAGCTTGGAAGAGGAAAGGACTGAAGCTTTCTTT. It translates to CASSLEEERTEAFF.

The V call is TRBV29-1, the J call TRBJ2-2, with TRBD2 as a possible D gene (6 bases). This CDR3 has 15 amino acids. The V and J ends lost 3 bases and 7 bases respectively, with 18 bases between them. Germline CDR1 is SQVTM and CDR2 is ANQGSEA. CDR3 in amino acids: CSVDGGKGAGGELFF. In DNA, the CDR3 is TGCAGCGTTGATGGCGGGAAGGGCGCGGGCGGGGAGCTGTTTTTT.

The V and J genes are TRBV11-2 and TRBJ2-1; possible D gene TRBD2, 6 bases. CDR3 length equals 12 residues. Trimming stripped 8 bases from V and 5 bases from J, with 10 bases between. CDR1 SGHAT and CDR2 FQNNGV come from the germline V gene. The CDR3 region is CASAGGDNEQFF. The DNA of the CDR3 is TGTGCCAGCGCGGGCGGGGACAATGAGCAGTTCTTC.

This clonotype has a handful of counts. This rearrangement joins TRBV6-2 or TRBV6-3 to TRBJ2-2; TRBD2 matches at 13 bases. The V segment lost 0 bases and the J segment 0 bases; nucleotides outside the gene matches: 1. The CDR3 has 18 residues. Germline-derived CDR1 and CDR2 are MNHEY and SVGEGT. The CDR3 here is CASSYSTSGRANTGELFF. The DNA for the CDR3 is TGTGCCAGCAGTTACTCTACTAGCGGGAGGGCGAACACCGGGGAGCTGTTTTTT.

This chain links TRBV13 with TRBJ2-3, with 8 bases identical to TRBD1. The CDR3 is 14 residues long. V lost 5 bases, J lost 6 bases, and 7 bases stayed unmatched. The germline CDR1 and CDR2 sequences are PRHDT and FYEKMQ (reference sequence). The CDR3 reads CASSEDRESDTQYF. CDR3 sequence (DNA): TGTGCCAGCAGCGAGGACAGGGAGTCGGATACGCAGTATTTT.

The rearrangement joins TRBV14 to TRBJ2-7, with TRBD2 identical over 9 bases. The CDR3 contains 14 residues. Per germline, CDR1 SGHDN and CDR2 FVKESK. With V trimmed by 6 bases and J by 2 bases, 5 bases remained unmatched. The CDR3 nucleotides read TGTGCCAGCAGTCGACTAGCGGTTACCTACGAGCAGTACTTC. It encodes CASSRLAVTYEQYF.

The chain employs TRBV29-1 and TRBJ2-1; unclear D gene. V lost 3 bases to trimming and J lost 0 bases, with 9 bases between them. CDR1 is SQVTM and CDR2 is ANQGSEA in the germline V gene. There are 14 residues in the CDR3. The CDR3 DNA reads TGCAGCGTTGACCCAGAGCACTCCTACAATGAGCAGTTCTTC. This gives the protein CSVDPEHSYNEQFF.

This chain connects TRBV20-1 to TRBJ2-3, with D perhaps TRBD2 (6 bases). CDR1 and CDR2 from the germline V gene are DFQATT and SNEGSKA (reference sequence). CDR3 length: 15 residues. Trimming removed 0 bases at V and 5 bases at J, with 15 bases between. The CDR3 coding sequence is TGCAGTGCTAGAGATCTTCGGACTACGAGAGATACGCAGTATTTT. Translated, it gives CSARDLRTTRDTQYF.

There are a few counts of this clonotype. The rearrangement links TRBV15 to TRBJ1-1; 9 bases match TRBD1. Germline trimming cut 0 bases from V and 5 bases from J; bases unmatched to any gene: 13. CDR1 is LNHNV, CDR2 YYDKDF, per germline (reference sequence). The CDR3 totals 18 residues. This CDR3 reads CATSRDTPRDRVGTEAFF. Here the CDR3 DNA reads TGTGCCACCAGCAGAGACACTCCCCGGGACAGGGTGGGGACTGAAGCTTTCTTT.

This clonotype has a single count. V usage is TRBV7-9 and J usage is TRBJ1-5, with 7 nucleotides matching TRBD1. This CDR3 comprises 14 residues. Germline assignment: CDR1 SEHNR and CDR2 FQNEAQ (reference sequence). V was pared by 3 bases and J by 10 bases, with 9 bases of the junction left unmatched. CDR3: CASSFGAGGGPQHF. CDR3 DNA: TGTGCCAGCAGCTTCGGGGCAGGGGGGGGACCCCAGCATTTT.

This clonotype was observed a handful of times. The V and J genes are TRBV6-5 and TRBJ1-6, with D unresolved. Germline lookup yields CDR1 MNHEY and CDR2 SVGAGI. This CDR3 contains 11 residues. V lost 5 bases and J 10 bases, leaving 6 bases between the germline ends. CDR3 protein: CASSRHSPLHF. The CDR3 DNA is TGTGCCAGCAGTCGACACTCACCCCTCCACTTT.

The V and J genes are TRBV24-1 and TRBJ2-2, with TRBD1 matching 8 bases. V trimming: 1 base; J trimming: 7 bases; junction bases outside the gene matches: 4. In germline, CDR1 is KGHDR, CDR2 SFDVKD. This CDR3 has 15 residues. DNA for the CDR3: TGTGCCACCAGTGATTTCGGACAGGGCGACGGGGAGCTGTTTTTT. As protein: CATSDFGQGDGELFF.

The rearrangement links TRBV7-6 to TRBJ2-1; 8 nucleotides line up with TRBD2. Germline V lookup: CDR1 SGHVS, CDR2 FNYEAQ. V was clipped by 4 bases and J by 6 bases; unmatched bases: 8. CDR3 length equals 15 residues. The CDR3 here is CASSSPGTSPNEQFF. The CDR3 bases are TGTGCCAGCAGCTCACCCGGGACTAGTCCCAATGAGCAGTTCTTC.